This record concerns one T cell receptor (beta chain) sequence. The sample belongs to a study of blood T cell repertoires in COVID-19. Overall study: Samples representing acute and convalescent COVID-19 were sourced from the United States, Italy and Spain.

CDR1 is MNHEY and CDR2 is SVGEGT in the germline V gene. The CDR3 is 15 residues long. The V gene end was trimmed by 2 bases and the J gene end by 5 bases; junction bases not matched to a gene: 5. Sequencing was performed with immunoSEQ multiplex PCR; in TCRdb, only in-frame clones are kept and a portion is missing. Of about 180,000 clones listed, around 83% are singletons. The sequencing input was peripheral blood. The gene calls are TRBV6-2 or TRBV6-3 and TRBJ2-3; 9 bases agree with TRBD2. The sequence came from a woman between 65 and 79 years old with COVID-19, enrolled during active disease. The CDR3, as DNA: TGTGCCAGCAGTTACGGGCTAGCGGGGCGAGATACGCAGTATTTT. It translates to CASSYGLAGRDTQYF.